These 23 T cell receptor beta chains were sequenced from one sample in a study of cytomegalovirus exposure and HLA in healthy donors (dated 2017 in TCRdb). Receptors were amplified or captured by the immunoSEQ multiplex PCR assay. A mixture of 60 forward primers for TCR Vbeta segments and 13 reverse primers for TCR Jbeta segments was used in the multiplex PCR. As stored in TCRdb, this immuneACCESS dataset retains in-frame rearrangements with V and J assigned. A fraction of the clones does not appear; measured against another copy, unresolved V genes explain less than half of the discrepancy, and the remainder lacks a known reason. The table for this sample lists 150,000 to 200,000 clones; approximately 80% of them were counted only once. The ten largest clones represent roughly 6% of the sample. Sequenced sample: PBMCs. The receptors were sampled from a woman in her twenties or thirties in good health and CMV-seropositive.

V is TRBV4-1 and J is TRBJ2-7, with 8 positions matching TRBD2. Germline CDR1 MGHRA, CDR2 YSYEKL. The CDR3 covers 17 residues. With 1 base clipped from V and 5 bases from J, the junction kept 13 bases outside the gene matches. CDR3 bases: TGCGCCAGCAGCCAAGTTCGAAGCGGGAGTGGAGTCGACGAGCAGTACTTC. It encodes CASSQVRSGSGVDEQYF.

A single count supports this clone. The CDR3 DNA is TGCGCCAGCAGCTATGAACAGGGGGCTGCGTCTGGGGCCAACGTCCTGACTTTC. The encoded protein is CASSYEQGAASGANVLTF. The V call is TRBV5-1, the J call TRBJ2-6; 9 bases are a match to TRBD1. The CDR3 covers 18 residues. Germline assignment: CDR1 SGHRS and CDR2 YFSETQ. Trimming at V came to 3 bases and at J to 1 base, leaving 8 bases not matched to a gene.

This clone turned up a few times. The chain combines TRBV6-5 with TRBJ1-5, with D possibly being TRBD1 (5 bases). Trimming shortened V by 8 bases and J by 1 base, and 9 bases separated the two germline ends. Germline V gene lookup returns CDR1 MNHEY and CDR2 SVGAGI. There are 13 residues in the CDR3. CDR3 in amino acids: CASGKGSNQPQHF. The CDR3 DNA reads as TGTGCCAGCGGTAAGGGGAGCAATCAGCCCCAGCATTTT.

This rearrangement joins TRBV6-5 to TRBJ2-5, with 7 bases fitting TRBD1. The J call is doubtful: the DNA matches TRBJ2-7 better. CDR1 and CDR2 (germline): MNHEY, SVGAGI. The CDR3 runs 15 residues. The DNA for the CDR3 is TGTGCCAGCAGTTACGAACAGACAGGGACGTACGAGCAGTACTTC. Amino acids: CASSYEQTGTYEQYF.

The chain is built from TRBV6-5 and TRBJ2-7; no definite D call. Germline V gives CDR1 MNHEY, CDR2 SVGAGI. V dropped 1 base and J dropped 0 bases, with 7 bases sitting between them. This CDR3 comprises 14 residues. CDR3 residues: CASSYYSSSYEQYF. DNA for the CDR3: TGTGCCAGCAGTTACTACAGCAGCTCCTACGAGCAGTACTTC.

In DNA form, the CDR3 reads TGTGCCAGCAGCCAAGCTACGGGGGGCAATAATTCACCCCTCCACTTT. This codes for CASSQATGGNNSPLHF. The rearrangement uses TRBV14 and TRBJ1-6, with a possible D match to TRBD1 (6 bases). The V and J ends lost 1 base and 5 bases respectively, with 12 bases between them. The CDR3 is made up of 16 amino acids. Germline V gene data show CDR1 as SGHDN and CDR2 as FVKESK.

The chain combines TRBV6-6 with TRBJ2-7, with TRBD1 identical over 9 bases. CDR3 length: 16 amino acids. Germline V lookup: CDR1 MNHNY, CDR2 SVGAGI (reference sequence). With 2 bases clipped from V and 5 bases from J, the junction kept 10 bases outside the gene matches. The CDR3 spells CASSYPRGTGRDEQYF. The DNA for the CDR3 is TGTGCCAGCAGTTACCCCCGTGGGACAGGGAGAGACGAGCAGTACTTC.

This chain's CDR3 is CASALAGENTGELFF. CDR3 DNA: TGTGCCAGCGCCCTAGCGGGAGAGAACACCGGGGAGCTGTTTTTT. The chain combines TRBV9 with TRBJ2-2; 10 bases match TRBD2. V lost 7 bases and J lost 1; bases outside the gene matches: 4. The CDR3 sequence is 15 residues long. The germline V gene has CDR1 SGDLS and CDR2 YYNGEE.

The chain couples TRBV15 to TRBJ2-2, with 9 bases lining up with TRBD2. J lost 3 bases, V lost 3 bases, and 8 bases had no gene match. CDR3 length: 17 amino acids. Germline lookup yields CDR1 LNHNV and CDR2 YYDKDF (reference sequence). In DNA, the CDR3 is TGTGCCACCAGCAGTTGGTCTAGCGGGGAGTACACCGGGGAGCTGTTTTTT. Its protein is CATSSWSSGEYTGELFF. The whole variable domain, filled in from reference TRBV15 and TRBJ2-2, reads DAMVIQNPRYQVTQFGKPVTLSCSQTLNHNVMYWYQQKSSQAPKLLFHYYDKDFNNEADTPDNFQSRRPNTSFCFLDIRSPGLGDTAMYLCATSSWSSGEYTGELFFGEGSRLTVL.

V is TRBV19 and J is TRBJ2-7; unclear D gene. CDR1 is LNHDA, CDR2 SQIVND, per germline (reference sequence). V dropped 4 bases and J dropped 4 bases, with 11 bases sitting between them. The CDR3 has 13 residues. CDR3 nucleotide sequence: TGTGCCAGTAGTAAGCGACGAGCTTACGAGCAGTACTTC. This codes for CASSKRRAYEQYF.

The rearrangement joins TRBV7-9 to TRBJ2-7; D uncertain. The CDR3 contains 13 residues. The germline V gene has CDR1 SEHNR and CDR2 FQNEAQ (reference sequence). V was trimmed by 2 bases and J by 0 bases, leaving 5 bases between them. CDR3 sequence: CASSLTDSYEQYF. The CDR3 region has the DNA TGTGCCAGCAGCTTAACTGACTCCTACGAGCAGTACTTC.

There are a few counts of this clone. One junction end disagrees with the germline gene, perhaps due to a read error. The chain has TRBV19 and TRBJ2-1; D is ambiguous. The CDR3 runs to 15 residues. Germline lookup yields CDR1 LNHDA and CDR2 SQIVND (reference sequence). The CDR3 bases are TGTGCCAGTAGTATAGTCAGTCGCTCCAACAATGAGCAGTTCTTC. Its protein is CASSIVSRSNNEQFF.

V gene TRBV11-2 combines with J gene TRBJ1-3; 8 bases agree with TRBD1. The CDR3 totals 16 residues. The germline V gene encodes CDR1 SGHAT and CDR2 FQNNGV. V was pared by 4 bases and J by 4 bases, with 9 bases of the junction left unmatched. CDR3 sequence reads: CASSYGAGGIGNTIYF. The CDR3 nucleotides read TGTGCCAGCAGCTACGGAGCAGGGGGCATAGGAAACACCATATATTTT.

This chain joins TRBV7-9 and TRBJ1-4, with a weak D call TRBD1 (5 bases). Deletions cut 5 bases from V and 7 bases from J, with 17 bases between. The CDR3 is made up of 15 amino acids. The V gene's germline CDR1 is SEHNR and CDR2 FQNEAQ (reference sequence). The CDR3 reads CASSPRVGGGEKLFF. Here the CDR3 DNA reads TGTGCCAGCAGCCCTCGTGTGGGGGGGGGTGAAAAACTGTTTTTT.

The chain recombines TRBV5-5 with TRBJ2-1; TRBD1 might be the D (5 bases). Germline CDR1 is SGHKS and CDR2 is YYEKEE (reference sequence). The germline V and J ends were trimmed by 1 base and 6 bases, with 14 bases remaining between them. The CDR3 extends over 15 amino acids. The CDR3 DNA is TGTGCCAGCAGCTTGCGGCAGGGAAACCCCAATGAGCAGTTCTTC. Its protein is CASSLRQGNPNEQFF.

The CDR3 DNA reads TGTGCCAGCAGCTTAGCCAGGGCTAGCAATCAGCCCCAGCATTTT. Translation: CASSLARASNQPQHF. The chain couples TRBV13 to TRBJ1-5; maybe TRBD1 (5 bases). Germline CDR1 PRHDT, CDR2 FYEKMQ (reference sequence). Trimming cost V 1 base and J 0 bases, with 7 bases left between them. CDR3 size: 15 residues. Together with reference TRBV13 and TRBJ1-5, the CDR3 gives the full variable domain: AAGVIQSPRHLIKEKRETATLKCYPIPRHDTVYWYQQGPGQDPQFLISFYEKMQSDKGSIPDRFSAQQFSDYHSELNMSSLELGDSALYFCASSLARASNQPQHFGDGTRLSIL.

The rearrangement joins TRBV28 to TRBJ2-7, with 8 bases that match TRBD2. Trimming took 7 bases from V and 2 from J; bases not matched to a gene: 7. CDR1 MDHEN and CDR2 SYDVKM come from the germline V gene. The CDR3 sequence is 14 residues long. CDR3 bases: TGTGCCAGCAATGGAGGGCGGGGGGCCTACGAGCAGTACTTC. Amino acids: CASNGGRGAYEQYF. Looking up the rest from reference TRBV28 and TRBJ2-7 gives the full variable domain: DVKVTQSSRYLVKRTGEKVFLECVQDMDHENMFWYRQDPGLGLRLIYFSYDVKMKEKGDIPEGYSVSREKKERFSLILESASTNQTSMYLCASNGGRGAYEQYFGPGTRLTVT.

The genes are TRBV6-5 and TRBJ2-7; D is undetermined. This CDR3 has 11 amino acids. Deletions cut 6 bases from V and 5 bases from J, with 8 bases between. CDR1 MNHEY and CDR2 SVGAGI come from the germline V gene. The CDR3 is CASSRSHEQYF. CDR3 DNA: TGTGCCAGCAGCAGATCTCACGAGCAGTACTTC.

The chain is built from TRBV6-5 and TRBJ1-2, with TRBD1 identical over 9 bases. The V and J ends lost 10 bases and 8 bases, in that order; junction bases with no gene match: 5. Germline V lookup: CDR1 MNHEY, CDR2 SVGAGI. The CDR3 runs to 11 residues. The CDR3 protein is CATGQGKGYTF. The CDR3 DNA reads TGTGCCACCGGACAGGGGAAAGGCTACACCTTC.

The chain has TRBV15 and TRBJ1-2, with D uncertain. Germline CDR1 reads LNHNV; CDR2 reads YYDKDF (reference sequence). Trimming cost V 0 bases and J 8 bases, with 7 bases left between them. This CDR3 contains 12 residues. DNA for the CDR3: TGTGCCACCAGCAGAGAGTCTCGGGGCTACACCTTC. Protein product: CATSRESRGYTF.

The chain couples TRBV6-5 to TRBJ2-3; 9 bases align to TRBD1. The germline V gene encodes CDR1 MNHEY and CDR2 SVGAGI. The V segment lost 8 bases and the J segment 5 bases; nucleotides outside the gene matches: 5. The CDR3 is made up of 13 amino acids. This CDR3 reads CASSGQGEDTQYF. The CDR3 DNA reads TGTGCCAGCTCGGGACAGGGTGAAGATACGCAGTATTTT.

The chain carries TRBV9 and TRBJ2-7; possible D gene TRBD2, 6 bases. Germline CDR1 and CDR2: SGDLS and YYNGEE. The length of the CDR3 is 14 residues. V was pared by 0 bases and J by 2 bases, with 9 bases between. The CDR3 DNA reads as TGTGCCAGCAGCGTAGACGGGGGAACCTACGAGCAGTACTTC. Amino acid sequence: CASSVDGGTYEQYF.

CDR3 in amino acids: CASRRTSGGSYEQYF. The CDR3 coding sequence is TGTGCCAGCAGACGGACTAGCGGGGGATCCTACGAGCAGTACTTC. The chain carries TRBV28 and TRBJ2-7; 13 bases line up with TRBD2. The CDR3 is made up of 15 amino acids. Germline lookup yields CDR1 MDHEN and CDR2 SYDVKM. V lost 6 bases, J lost 1 base, and 3 bases stayed unmatched.